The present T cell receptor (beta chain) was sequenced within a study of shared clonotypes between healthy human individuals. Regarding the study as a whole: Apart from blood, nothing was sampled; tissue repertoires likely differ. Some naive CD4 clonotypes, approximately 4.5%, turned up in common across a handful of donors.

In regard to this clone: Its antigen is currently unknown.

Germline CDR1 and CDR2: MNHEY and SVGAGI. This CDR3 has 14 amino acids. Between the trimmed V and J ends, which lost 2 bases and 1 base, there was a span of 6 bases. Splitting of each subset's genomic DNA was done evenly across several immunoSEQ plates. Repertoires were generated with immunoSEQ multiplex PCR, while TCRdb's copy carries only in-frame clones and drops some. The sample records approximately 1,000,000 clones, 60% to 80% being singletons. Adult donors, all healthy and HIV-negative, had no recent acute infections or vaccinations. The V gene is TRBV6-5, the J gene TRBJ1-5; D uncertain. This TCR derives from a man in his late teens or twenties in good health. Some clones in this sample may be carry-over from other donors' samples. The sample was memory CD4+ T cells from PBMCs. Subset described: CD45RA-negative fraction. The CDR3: CASSYGVSNQPQHF. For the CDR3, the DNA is TGTGCCAGCAGTTACGGTGTCAGCAATCAGCCCCAGCATTTT.